This is a list of T cell receptor beta chains from one sample in a study of T-cell memory formation after mild COVID-19. TCRdb recomputed calls from the 5' RACE reads with MiXCR, one row per CDR3 protein. Of about 560,000 distinct CDR3 sequences listed, more than 15% were seen once; the top ten hold about 12%. Sequences were obtained from PBMCs or a T cell subset sorted from them (not recorded which). These receptor sequences come from an adult woman who had mild COVID-19 (a few samples of this study predate the infection). Cell type and time point are not known. Both conserved end residues are part of each CDR3. The order of the fields is V gene, clone size, J gene, D gene, CDR3 protein, CDR3 DNA. A D gene is named only where the DNA matches it firmly. Clone size appears in some rows only: once, few, many, or a class for an expanded clone.

>TRBV7-8|-|TRBJ2-1|TRBD2
CASSYPGLAGVGSYNEQFF
TGTGCCAGCAGCTATCCGGGACTAGCGGGAGTAGGATCCTACAATGAGCAGTTCTTC
>TRBV7-9|-|TRBJ1-1|TRBD1
CASSSWTGKTEAFF
TGTGCCAGCAGCTCCTGGACAGGGAAGACTGAAGCTTTCTTT
>TRBV7-8|-|TRBJ2-1|-
CASSPFRESEQFF
TGTGCCAGCAGCCCCTTCAGAGAAAGTGAGCAGTTCTTC
>TRBV7-3|many|TRBJ1-5|-
CASSLGSGSNQPQHF
TGTGCCAGCAGCTTAGGTTCCGGGTCCAATCAGCCCCAGCATTTT
>TRBV6-1|-|TRBJ2-1|-
CASSEVDGHNEQFF
TGTGCCAGCAGTGAAGTAGACGGGCACAATGAGCAGTTCTTC
>TRBV4-1|-|TRBJ2-3|TRBD2
CASSETSGTDTQYF
TGCGCCAGCAGTGAGACTAGCGGGACAGATACGCAGTATTTT
>TRBV7-2|few|TRBJ2-5|TRBD2
CASSLRFGTTSEETQYF
TGTGCCAGCAGCTTAAGGTTTGGGACTACTTCAGAAGAGACCCAGTACTTC
>TRBV12-3/TRBV12-4|-|TRBJ1-5|TRBD1
CASSPGQGYSNQPQHF
TGTGCCAGCAGTCCGGGACAGGGCTATAGCAATCAGCCCCAGCATTTT
>TRBV3-1|once|TRBJ2-7|-
CASSLRTVSYEQYF
TGTGCCAGCAGCCTGAGGACAGTCTCCTACGAGCAGTACTTC
>TRBV10-3|few|TRBJ2-7|TRBD1
CAISEGQGLYEQYF
TGTGCCATCAGTGAGGGACAGGGCCTCTACGAGCAGTACTTC
>TRBV24-1|few|TRBJ2-1|TRBD1
CATSRDRASTEQFF
TGTGCCACCAGTAGGGACAGGGCTTCTACTGAGCAGTTCTTC
>TRBV6-5|many|TRBJ1-2|-
CASSTTRSEGYTF
TGTGCCAGCAGTACGACCCGCTCAGAGGGCTACACCTTC
>TRBV10-3|few|TRBJ1-3|-
CAISENQHTRNTIYF
TGTGCCATCAGTGAGAATCAGCACACCCGAAACACCATATATTTT